The text below deals with one T cell receptor (beta chain). As yet, its antigen is unknown. The sample is drawn from a study of cytomegalovirus exposure and HLA in healthy donors. Study-wide results and limits: In a later analysis, HLA-associated TCR beta chains were more clonally expanded than equally common others.

Between the trimmed V and J ends, which lost 0 bases and 8 bases, there was a span of 22 bases. The CDR3 is made up of 18 amino acids. Germline loops: CDR1 LGHNA, CDR2 YSLEER. The PCR had 60 Vbeta and 13 Jbeta primers. As handled by the study authors: Unique TCR beta chains totaled some 81 million in a later count, with about 11 million of them shared. TCRdb keeps only in-frame clones here, not all; method: immunoSEQ multiplex PCR. Clonal size and the V and J genes are those of that table, whereas D and trimming came from the DNA. Of roughly 110,000 clones in the sample, roughly four fifths were seen once.

The sequenced material came from PBMCs. The TCR originated in a man aged 55-75 years in good health and CMV-seronegative. The chain couples TRBV4-3 to TRBJ1-4; D unclear. For the CDR3, the DNA is TGCGCCAGCAGCCAAGATTTAAGCATAGGAATGATCGGGGAAAAACTGTTTTTT. Its protein is CASSQDLSIGMIGEKLFF.